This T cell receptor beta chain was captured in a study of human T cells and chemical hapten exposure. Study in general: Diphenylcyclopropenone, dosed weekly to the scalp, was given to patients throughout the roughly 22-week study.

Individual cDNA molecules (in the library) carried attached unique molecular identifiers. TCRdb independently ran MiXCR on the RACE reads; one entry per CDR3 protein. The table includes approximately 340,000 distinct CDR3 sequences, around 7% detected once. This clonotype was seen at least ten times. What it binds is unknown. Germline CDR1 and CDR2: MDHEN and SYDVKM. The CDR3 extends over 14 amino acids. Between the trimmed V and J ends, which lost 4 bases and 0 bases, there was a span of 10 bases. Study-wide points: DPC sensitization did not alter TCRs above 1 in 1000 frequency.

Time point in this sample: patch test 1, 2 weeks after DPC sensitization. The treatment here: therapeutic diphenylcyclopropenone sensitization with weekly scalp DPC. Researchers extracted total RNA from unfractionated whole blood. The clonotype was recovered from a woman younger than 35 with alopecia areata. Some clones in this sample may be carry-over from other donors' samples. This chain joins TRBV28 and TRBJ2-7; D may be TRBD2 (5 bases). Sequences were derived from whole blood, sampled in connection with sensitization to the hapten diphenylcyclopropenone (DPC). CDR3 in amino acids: CASSSLAVSYEQYF. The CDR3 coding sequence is TGTGCCAGCAGTTCTCTAGCCGTCTCCTACGAGCAGTACTTC.